Each of the 27 T cell receptor beta chains below was sequenced from the same sample in a study of regulatory T cells in long-lasting Graves disease. Specified time point: newly diagnosed GD, antithyroid drugs for less than 3 months. The authors made the TCR library using RNA they extracted from PBMCs. Arm-PCR of CDR3 regions and iRepertoire HTBI primers were the basis on which TCR beta libraries were built. In TCRdb, the multiplex PCR reads were re-called with MiXCR into one record per CDR3 protein. The sample contains 250,000 to 300,000 distinct CDR3 sequences, 15% to 20% of which appear only once. Separately, the same data were catalogued under a study of T cells in Graves' hyperthyroidism and ophthalmopathy.

The sequencing used peripheral blood mononuclear cells (PBMCs), collected at new diagnosis, from a patient treated with antithyroid drugs. The receptor set was obtained from a woman aged 25 to 39 with Graves disease.

This clonotype was detected ten times or more. This sequence joins TRBV7-9 and TRBJ2-4; TRBD1 matches at 9 bases. CDR1 is SEHNR and CDR2 is FQNEAQ in the germline V gene (reference sequence). The ends lost 5 bases at V and 7 bases at J; junction bases unmatched: 6. The CDR3 is 14 residues long. CDR3 loop: CASSQQGADNIQYF. DNA for the CDR3: TGTGCCAGCAGCCAACAGGGGGCCGATAACATTCAGTACTTC.

This clonotype was recorded a few times. Given a far larger clone just one base away, this is likely a sequencing read error. V and J are TRBV3-1 and TRBJ2-3; D gene unclear. The J call may be faulty, since TRBJ2-7 better matches the DNA end. This CDR3 contains 14 residues. From germline, CDR1 is LGHDT and CDR2 YNNKEL (reference sequence). Here the CDR3 reads CAGSQDRVGYEQYF. CDR3 DNA sequence: TGTGCCGGCAGCCAAGATCGCGTCGGCTACGAGCAGTACTTC.

This clonotype was counted only a few times. The J gene is TRBJ2-1, the V gene TRBV20-1, with 9 bases that match TRBD2. CDR1 and CDR2 (germline): DFQATT, SNEGSKA (reference sequence). With 6 bases clipped from V and 3 bases from J, the junction kept 6 bases outside the gene matches. The CDR3 has 14 amino acids. The CDR3 coding sequence is TGCAGTGCCCCGCGGGGGGGGGACTACAATGAGCAGTTCTTC. Its translation: CSAPRGGDYNEQFF.

The chain links TRBV6-1 to TRBJ1-1; TRBD1 is a possible D gene (5 bases). CDR3 length: 14 amino acids. Germline CDR1 MNHNS, CDR2 SASEGT. The V gene lost 6 bases and the J gene lost 6 bases, with 17 bases spanning the gap. CDR3 bases: TGTGCCAGCAGCTATTTGCAGAGGGGACCTGAAGCTTTCTTT. Translated, it gives CASSYLQRGPEAFF.

This clonotype was seen repeatedly, ten times or more. V is TRBV20-1 and J is TRBJ2-5; no clear D gene. V shed 6 bases and J shed 5 bases, with 19 bases lying between them. The CDR3 spans 14 residues. The V gene's germline CDR1 is DFQATT and CDR2 SNEGSKA (reference sequence). CDR3 coding DNA: TGCAGTGCCAGACCGTTAAGGGCGGAGGAGACCCAGTACTTC. Protein sequence: CSARPLRAEETQYF.

The CDR3 region is CASSQKAGSEQYF. DNA of the CDR3: TGCGCCAGCAGCCAAAAAGCGGGGTCCGAGCAGTACTTC. The chain combines TRBV5-1 with TRBJ2-7; the match to TRBD2 covers 7 bases. The CDR3 contains 13 residues. The V and J ends lost 4 bases and 6 bases, in that order; junction bases with no gene match: 7. Germline CDR1 is SGHRS and CDR2 is YFSETQ. Looking up the rest from reference TRBV5-1 and TRBJ2-7 gives the full variable domain: KAGVTQTPRYLIKTRGQQVTLSCSPISGHRSVSWYQQTPGQGLQFLFEYFSETQRNKGNFPGRFSGRQFSNSRSEMNVSTLELGDSALYLCASSQKAGSEQYFGPGTRLTVT.

This rearrangement joins TRBV6-1 to TRBJ1-2, with a weak D call TRBD1 (5 bases). Germline V gene lookup returns CDR1 MNHNS and CDR2 SASEGT. The V gene lost 5 bases and the J gene lost 8 bases, with 12 bases spanning the gap. CDR3 length equals 12 residues. The CDR3 protein is CASSQDGGGYTF. As DNA, the CDR3 is TGTGCCAGCAGTCAAGACGGGGGGGGCTACACCTTC.

The chain carries TRBV6-2 or TRBV6-3 and TRBJ1-4; a possible D gene is TRBD1 (5 bases). Germline CDR1 is MNHEY and CDR2 is SVGEGT. The CDR3 is 15 amino acids. The ends were cut back, 0 bases at V and 8 bases at J, with 13 bases in the middle. The CDR3 coding sequence is TGTGCCAGCAGTTACTCGGGGGAGACATGGGAAAAACTGTTTTTT. It codes for CASSYSGETWEKLFF.

The chain has TRBV18 and TRBJ2-2; D gene ambiguous. The germline CDR1 and CDR2 sequences are KGHSH and LQKENI. This CDR3 comprises 15 residues. V lost 2 bases to trimming and J lost 0 bases, with 7 bases between them. The CDR3 reads CASSPVLANTGELFF. As DNA, the CDR3 is TGTGCCAGCTCACCAGTGCTGGCGAACACCGGGGAGCTGTTTTTT.

The chain joins TRBV12-5 to TRBJ2-7, with D hard to call. Germline V gives CDR1 LGHNT, CDR2 FRNRAP. This CDR3 is 12 amino acids long. The CDR3 sequence: CVSSPPSYEQYF. DNA for the CDR3: TGTGTCAGCAGCCCACCTAGTTACGAGCAGTACTTC.

This clonotype has ten or more counts. DNA of the CDR3: TGCGCCAGCAGTGAGTCTTTCGAGACAGGCGTCTATGGCTACACCTTC. Residues: CASSESFETGVYGYTF. The rearrangement uses TRBV10-1 and TRBJ1-2; D might be TRBD1 (6 bases). The CDR3 consists of 16 residues. With 0 bases removed from V and 4 bases from J, the gap between germline ends came to 15 bases. Germline V lookup: CDR1 WNHNN, CDR2 SYGVQD (reference sequence).

This clonotype was counted at least ten times. This sequence joins TRBV19 and TRBJ2-3; 8 positions agree with TRBD2. After removal of 5 bases from V and 1 base from J, the junction contained 11 bases not matched to a gene. CDR1 is LNHDA and CDR2 is SQIVND in the germline V gene (reference sequence). CDR3 length: 17 amino acids. CDR3 DNA: TGTGCCAGTAGTGGTCGGGGGGGCAACTACGGCACAGATACGCAGTATTTT. Residues: CASSGRGGNYGTDTQYF. Complete variable domain (other parts from reference TRBV19 and TRBJ2-3): DGGITQSPKYLFRKEGQNVTLSCEQNLNHDAMYWYRQDPGQGLRLIYYSQIVNDFQKGDIAEGYSVSREKKESFPLTVTSAQKNPTAFYLCASSGRGGNYGTDTQYFGPGTRLTVL.

With respect to this clonotype: A read error is possible here, since a much larger clone lies one base away. The conserved closing phenylalanine or tryptophan is absent in this CDR3, likely reflecting a read error. This chain joins TRBV7-9 and TRBJ1-1; D gene uncertain. The CDR3 runs to 14 residues. From germline, CDR1 is SEHNR and CDR2 FQNEAQ (reference sequence). Trimming removed 3 bases at V and 4 bases at J, with 12 bases between. DNA for the CDR3: TGTGCCAGCAGCTTGTTTAGGAGGGTCACTGAAGCTTTCCTT. Residues: CASSLFRRVTEAFL.

This clonotype was detected only a few times. The CDR3 nucleotides are TGTGCCAGCATACTAGCGGGGGCCTTAAATGAGCAGTTCTTC. Its translation is CASILAGALNEQFF. The chain employs TRBV6-2 or TRBV6-3 and TRBJ2-1; 11 bases line up with TRBD2. This CDR3 region has 14 residues. Trimming cost V 7 bases and J 7 bases; bases outside gene matches: 6. From germline, CDR1 is MNHEY and CDR2 SVGEGT.

In its sample, this clonotype was seen many times. The chain uses TRBV9 and TRBJ1-5; D is ambiguous. The V end was cut by 0 bases, the J end by 2 bases, with 9 bases between. Germline CDR1 and CDR2: SGDLS and YYNGEE. CDR3 length equals 15 residues. The CDR3 here is CASSVVGSGNQPQHF. Written as DNA, the CDR3 is TGTGCCAGCAGCGTAGTGGGGTCTGGCAATCAGCCCCAGCATTTT.

This clonotype has a count of ten or more. V usage is TRBV7-2 and J usage is TRBJ2-1; 8 bases agree with TRBD2. This CDR3 region has 17 residues. Germline V CDR1 and CDR2: SGHTA, FQGNSA. V lost 4 bases to trimming and J lost 3 bases; unmatched junction nucleotides: 11. CDR3 DNA sequence: TGTGCCAGCAGCTCCCCGGAAGGTAGCGGGGACTACAATGAGCAGTTCTTC. Translation gives CASSSPEGSGDYNEQFF.

This clonotype was counted many times. The chain joins TRBV28 to TRBJ1-2; D ambiguous. CDR1 and CDR2 from the germline V gene are MDHEN and SYDVKM. V was shortened by 8 bases and J by 8 bases, with 12 bases between the two germline ends. The CDR3 contains 11 residues. The CDR3 DNA is TGTGCCAGCGGAAGGGCGATCGGCTACACCTTC. As protein: CASGRAIGYTF.

This clonotype was recorded at least ten times. J is TRBJ2-7 and V is TRBV12-3 or TRBV12-4; maybe TRBD2 (6 bases). Trimming left V 2 bases short and J 12 bases short, with 20 bases between. This CDR3 has 14 amino acids. This chain's CDR3 is CASSLRAGLQPGYF. CDR3 bases: TGTGCCAGCAGTTTAAGGGCGGGGTTGCAACCGGGGTACTTC.

The V and J genes are TRBV4-1 and TRBJ1-5, with 7 bases aligning to TRBD1. CDR3 length: 16 residues. Trimming at V came to 5 bases and at J to 1 base, leaving 8 bases not matched to a gene. Germline V gives CDR1 MGHRA, CDR2 YSYEKL. The CDR3 sequence is CASSKTGSESNQPQHF. The CDR3 coding sequence is TGCGCCAGCAGCAAGACAGGGAGCGAGAGCAATCAGCCCCAGCATTTT.

V is TRBV4-1 and J is TRBJ1-6; 9 nucleotides align to TRBD1. V lost 0 bases, J lost 6 bases, and 15 bases stayed unmatched. The germline V gene encodes CDR1 MGHRA and CDR2 YSYEKL. The CDR3 spans 20 residues. The CDR3 coding sequence is TGCGCCAGCAGCCAAGAATCGGGGACAGGGTCGGGCGGTGTTAATTCACCCCTCCACTTT. Its protein product is CASSQESGTGSGGVNSPLHF.

The rearrangement joins TRBV7-8 to TRBJ2-7; unclear D gene. CDR1 and CDR2 from the germline V gene are SGHVS and FQNEAQ. The ends were cut back, 5 bases at V and 1 base at J, with 12 bases in the middle. The CDR3 covers 14 residues. The CDR3 nucleotides are TGTGCCAGCAGCACCGCAACTCCTTCCTACGAGCAGTACTTC. Its translation is CASSTATPSYEQYF.

This clonotype was detected ten times or more. The CDR3 bases are TGCGCCAGCAGCAGGGACAGGGGGCTGGGGACTGAAGCTTTCTTT. Translation: CASSRDRGLGTEAFF. V gene TRBV5-1 combines with J gene TRBJ1-1; 12 nucleotides match TRBD1. CDR3 size: 15 residues. Germline V gene sequence: CDR1 SGHRS, CDR2 YFSETQ. The V gene end was trimmed by 4 bases and the J gene end by 5 bases; junction bases not matched to a gene: 6.

This clonotype was found many times. The CDR3 sequence: CASSLYQSTDTQYF. The DNA for the CDR3 is TGTGCCAGCAGTTTATATCAGTCCACAGATACGCAGTATTTT. The rearrangement links TRBV27 to TRBJ2-3; unclear D gene. Trimming left V 1 base short and J 2 bases short, with 7 bases between. Germline V gives CDR1 MNHEY, CDR2 SMNVEV (reference sequence). The CDR3 is 14 amino acids.

This clonotype was seen many times. V and J are TRBV7-8 and TRBJ2-1; D might be TRBD1 or TRBD2, each matching 5 bases. V was pared by 3 bases and J by 4 bases, with 16 bases between. Per the germline V gene, CDR1 is SGHVS and CDR2 is FQNEAQ. This CDR3 is built from 16 residues. The CDR3 region has the DNA TGTGCCAGCAGCTTTCCCCCTTGGGACCAATACAATGAGCAGTTCTTC. Its translation is CASSFPPWDQYNEQFF.

As for this clonotype: A read error is the likely source, as a far larger clone sits one nucleotide away. The chain couples TRBV11-3 to TRBJ2-5, with no clear D. This CDR3 comprises 15 residues. Germline lookup yields CDR1 SGHNT and CDR2 YENEEA. CDR3 sequence: CASGLVTGTAETQYF. The CDR3 bases are TGTGCCAGCGGCTTAGTCACCGGAACGGCGGAGACCCAGTACTTC.

There are a few counts of this clonotype. One base separates it from a far larger clone, so it is likely a read error. The chain employs TRBV7-9 and TRBJ1-2; the match to TRBD1 covers 10 bases. This CDR3 has 15 amino acids. The germline V gene has CDR1 SEHNR and CDR2 FQNEAQ (reference sequence). This chain's CDR3 is CVSSLGQGDYYGYTF. The CDR3 DNA follows: TGTGTCAGCAGCTTAGGACAGGGGGATTACTATGGCTACACCTTC.

With respect to this clonotype: This sequence is one base from a far larger clone and is likely a read error. The chain is built from TRBV2 and TRBJ2-1; tentative D call: TRBD1 (6 bases). Germline-derived CDR1 and CDR2 are SNHLY and FYNNEI. V dropped 6 bases and J dropped 13 bases, with 19 bases sitting between them. There are 13 residues in the CDR3. The CDR3 nucleotides read TGTGCCAGCAGACGCAGGGGTTTAGAGACCCAGTTCTTC. Translated, it gives CASRRRGLETQFF.